Following are 15 T cell receptor beta chains from one sample sequenced in a study of identifying expanded T cells in peripheral blood. Sequenced by immunoSEQ multiplex PCR; TCRdb stores in-frame clones only, minus some. The sample has 45,000 to 65,000 clones, about 80% seen once. Material: blood. These receptor sequences come from a person aged 18 to 75 in good health.

The rearrangement joins TRBV4-3 to TRBJ2-3; TRBD2 aligns across 10 bases. Germline V gene data show CDR1 as LGHNA and CDR2 as YSLEER. There are 16 residues in the CDR3. Germline trimming cut 0 bases from V and 2 bases from J; bases unmatched to any gene: 2. The CDR3 here is CASSQEGLALTDTQYF. The CDR3 DNA reads as TGCGCCAGCAGCCAAGAGGGACTAGCGCTCACAGATACGCAGTATTTT.

This clone was counted a single time. This chain joins TRBV19 and TRBJ1-1; 8 bases align to TRBD1. Per the germline V gene, CDR1 is LNHDA and CDR2 is SQIVND (reference sequence). This CDR3 region has 16 residues. Germline trimming cut 0 bases from V and 6 bases from J; bases unmatched to any gene: 9. The CDR3 DNA is TGTGCCAGTAGTATAGATCTATCGGACAGGGTTCCTGAAGCTTTCTTT. This sequence encodes CASSIDLSDRVPEAFF.

This clone turned up a few times. The V call is TRBV6-5, the J call TRBJ2-7, with 12 bases lining up with TRBD2. The CDR3 extends over 13 amino acids. J was trimmed by 7 bases and V by 5 bases; bases with no gene match: 3. Germline values: CDR1 MNHEY, CDR2 SVGAGI. DNA for the CDR3: TGTGCCAGCAGTCGCGGGACTAGCGGGGAGCAGTACTTC. Protein sequence: CASSRGTSGEQYF.

This rearrangement joins TRBV7-8 to TRBJ1-5; D not certain. This CDR3 region has 15 residues. Germline CDR1 reads SGHVS; CDR2 reads FQNEAQ. Trimming took 2 bases from V and 4 from J, leaving 12 bases between them. The CDR3 DNA reads as TGTGCCAGCAGCTTACGCCGACGCGGGAATCAGCCCCAGCATTTT. Amino acid sequence: CASSLRRRGNQPQHF.

The chain uses TRBV7-2 and TRBJ2-7, with 8 bases that match TRBD1. The CDR3 loop spans 14 amino acids. Germline assignment: CDR1 SGHTA and CDR2 FQGNSA. Losses at the gene ends were 5 bases for V and 3 bases for J; bases not matched to a gene: 6. CDR3 sequence reads: CASSPGGRVYEQYV. The CDR3 region has the DNA TGTGCCAGCAGCCCAGGGGGCAGGGTCTACGAGCAGTACGTC.

The chain couples TRBV6-1 to TRBJ2-7, with D perhaps matching TRBD1 (5 bases). V was cut by 4 bases and J by 3 bases, with 13 bases left in between. CDR3 length: 14 residues. Germline-derived CDR1 and CDR2 are MNHNS and SASEGT. In DNA, the CDR3 is TGTGCCAGCAGTGCAGGCAACACAGGCTACGAGCAGTACGTC. Protein: CASSAGNTGYEQYV.

The chain recombines TRBV6-4 with TRBJ1-6; no reliable D call. The germline V gene has CDR1 MRHNA and CDR2 SNTAGT. The CDR3 has 15 amino acids. Trimming stripped 4 bases from V and 10 bases from J, with 17 bases between. CDR3 nucleotide sequence: TGTGCCAGCAGTGTTGAGGACGGGGTGGGATCACCCCTCCACTTT. It encodes CASSVEDGVGSPLHF.

The chain recombines TRBV10-1 with TRBJ2-5; weak D call: TRBD2 (6 bases). The CDR3 loop spans 13 amino acids. The V end was cut by 6 bases, the J end by 10 bases, with 18 bases between. From germline, CDR1 is WNHNN and CDR2 SYGVQD (reference sequence). As DNA, the CDR3 is TGCGCCAGCAGCGCTTCGAACGGGGGATACCAGTACTTC. This translates into CASSASNGGYQYF.

This clone was observed a single time. The V and J genes are TRBV7-2 and TRBJ1-3; D may be TRBD1 (6 bases). The length of the CDR3 is 15 residues. Germline-derived CDR1 and CDR2 are SGHTA and FQGNSA. Trimming took off 5 bases at V and 4 bases at J, with 15 bases between the two ends. The chain's CDR3 is CASSPKQGSGNTIYF. In DNA form, the CDR3 reads TGTGCCAGCAGCCCAAAACAGGGATCCGGAAACACCATATATTTT.

The CDR3 is CASSTSSSGNTIYF. The CDR3 nucleotides are TGTGCCAGTAGTACGAGTAGCTCTGGAAACACCATATATTTT. V and J are TRBV19 and TRBJ1-3, with D unresolved. V lost 4 bases to trimming and J lost 0 bases, with 7 bases between them. Germline V gene data show CDR1 as LNHDA and CDR2 as SQIVND (reference sequence). This CDR3 has 14 amino acids.

This chain links TRBV9 with TRBJ2-2; 9 nucleotides agree with TRBD2. CDR3 length: 16 amino acids. V shed 2 bases and J 5 bases; nucleotides not matched to a gene: 7. Germline V lookup: CDR1 SGDLS, CDR2 YYNGEE. The CDR3 nucleotides read TGTGCCAGCAGCGTTCGCGGGGGGGCCAGGACCGGGGAGCTGTTTTTT. Encoded protein: CASSVRGGARTGELFF.

The table lists this clone with a few counts. The J gene is TRBJ1-1, the V gene TRBV18; D remains unclear. The V end lost 7 bases, the J end lost 4 bases, and 10 bases lay between the germline ends. The CDR3 spans 12 residues. The germline V gene has CDR1 KGHSH and CDR2 LQKENI. DNA of the CDR3: TGTGCCAGCTTCAGGTCGGCCACTGAAGCTTTCTTT. Translated: CASFRSATEAFF. The full variable domain, with the rest looked up from reference TRBV18 and TRBJ1-1, is NAGVMQNPRHLVRRRGQEARLRCSPMKGHSHVYWYRQLPEEGLKFMVYLQKENIIDESGMPKERFSAEFPKEGPSILRIQQVVRGDSAAYFCASFRSATEAFFGQGTRLTVV.

This rearrangement joins TRBV5-5 to TRBJ1-3; tentatively, D is TRBD1 (5 bases). Between the trimmed V and J ends, which lost 0 bases and 2 bases, there was a span of 9 bases. The CDR3 is 15 amino acids. The germline gives CDR1 SGHKS, CDR2 YYEKEE (reference sequence). CDR3 nucleotide sequence: TGTGCCAGCAGCTTGGGGGGGAAACCTGGAAACACCATATATTTT. This sequence encodes CASSLGGKPGNTIYF.

The chain links TRBV27 to TRBJ1-2, with no clear D. V gave up 5 bases and J gave up 4 bases, with 20 bases separating them. The germline gives CDR1 MNHEY, CDR2 SMNVEV (reference sequence). This CDR3 contains 16 residues. The CDR3 DNA reads as TGTGCCAGCAGTCCACACGAAGGGCCCTCGGGCTATGGCTACACCTTC. This codes for CASSPHEGPSGYGYTF.

The chain carries TRBV28 and TRBJ2-1; 9 bases fit TRBD2. Germline lookup yields CDR1 MDHEN and CDR2 SYDVKM. The CDR3 is made up of 16 amino acids. V dropped 4 bases and J dropped 5; count of bases not matched to a gene: 9. CDR3 protein: CASSSVAGVRNNEQFF. CDR3 DNA sequence: TGTGCCAGCAGTTCCGTAGCGGGAGTTCGGAACAATGAGCAGTTCTTC.